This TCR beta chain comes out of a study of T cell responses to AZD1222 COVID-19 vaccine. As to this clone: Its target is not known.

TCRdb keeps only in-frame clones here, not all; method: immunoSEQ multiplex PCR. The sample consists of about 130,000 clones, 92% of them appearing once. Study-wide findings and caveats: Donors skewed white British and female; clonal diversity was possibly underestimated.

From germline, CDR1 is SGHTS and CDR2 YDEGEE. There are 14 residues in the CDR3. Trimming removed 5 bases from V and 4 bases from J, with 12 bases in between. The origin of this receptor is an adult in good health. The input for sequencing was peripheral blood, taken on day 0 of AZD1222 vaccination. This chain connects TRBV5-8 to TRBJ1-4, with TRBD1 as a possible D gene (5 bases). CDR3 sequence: CASRLTVNNEKLFF. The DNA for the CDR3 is TGTGCCAGCAGATTGACAGTAAATAATGAAAAACTGTTTTTT.